The 22 T cell receptor beta chains listed next were all sequenced from one sample in a study of identical twins. Each CDR3 protein gets one entry after TCRdb re-called the 5' RACE reads with MiXCR. Counted here are about 920,000 distinct CDR3 sequences, roughly an eighth occurring once; the ten biggest clones make up around 1.5%. Separately, the same data were catalogued under a study of yellow fever vaccine responses in identical twins.

Sequencing input: PBMCs. These receptors originate from a young woman in good health.

In its sample, this clonotype ranks as medium-sized (0.01 to 0.1%). This chain connects TRBV27 to TRBJ2-3, with TRBD2 matching 10 bases. This CDR3 region has 14 residues. Losses at the gene ends were 4 bases for V and 4 bases for J; bases not matched to a gene: 2. Germline CDR1 reads MNHEY; CDR2 reads SMNVEV (reference sequence). CDR3 DNA sequence: TGTGCCAGCAGTTCGACTAGCGGGCCAGATACGCAGTATTTT. Protein sequence: CASSSTSGPDTQYF.

J is TRBJ2-7 and V is TRBV3-1; 8 nucleotides match TRBD1. Germline CDR1 is LGHDT and CDR2 is YNNKEL (reference sequence). There are 15 residues in the CDR3. Trimming removed 2 bases from V and 2 bases from J; junction bases left unmatched: 5. CDR3 DNA sequence: TGTGCCAGCAGCCAATTGACAGGGGCCCCCTACGAGCAGTACTTC. It translates to CASSQLTGAPYEQYF.

The chain couples TRBV2 to TRBJ2-1, with D possibly TRBD2 on 6 matching bases. The germline V and J ends were trimmed by 3 bases and 3 bases, with 12 bases remaining between them. Germline values: CDR1 SNHLY, CDR2 FYNNEI. CDR3 length: 15 residues. Written as DNA, the CDR3 is TGTGCCAGCAGTGAGCCTAGCGCAAGCTACAATGAGCAGTTCTTC. It translates to CASSEPSASYNEQFF.

Many counts were recorded for this clonotype. The chain links TRBV5-1 to TRBJ2-7; 8 bases match TRBD1. The length of the CDR3 is 14 residues. Germline CDR1 reads SGHRS; CDR2 reads YFSETQ. Losses at the gene ends were 5 bases for V and 2 bases for J; bases not matched to a gene: 6. CDR3 DNA: TGCGCCAGCAGTACCGGGACAGGAGCCTACGAGCAGTACTTC. It yields the protein CASSTGTGAYEQYF.

In the case of this clonotype: This clone may be a read error of a much larger clone one base away. This chain uses TRBV12-3 or TRBV12-4 with TRBJ2-3; D is possibly TRBD2 (6 bases). The CDR3 runs to 17 residues. Here the CDR3 DNA reads TGTCCCAGCAGTTTATCTCCCCTAGCGTTATGGACAGATACGCAGTATTTT. As protein: CPSSLSPLALWTDTQYF.

This clonotype was observed a handful of times. The J gene is TRBJ2-5, the V gene TRBV24-1, with 13 nucleotides matching TRBD2. Germline V gene data show CDR1 as KGHDR and CDR2 as SFDVKD. The trim removed 2 bases at V and 1 base at J, leaving 3 bases unmatched. The CDR3 length is 17 residues. CDR3 loop: CATSDWTSGSSQETQYF. The CDR3 DNA reads as TGTGCCACCAGTGATTGGACTAGCGGGAGCTCCCAAGAGACCCAGTACTTC.

A few counts support this clonotype. The rearrangement joins TRBV5-1 to TRBJ1-1; 7 bases are shared with TRBD1. The germline gives CDR1 SGHRS, CDR2 YFSETQ. The CDR3 is 14 amino acids. J gave up 1 base and V 9 bases, and 9 bases lay outside the gene matches. DNA for the CDR3: TGCGCCACCAAAGGCGGGACAGCGAACACTGAAGCTTTCTTT. Its protein product is CATKGGTANTEAFF.

This rearrangement joins TRBV2 to TRBJ1-2; 7 bases line up with TRBD1. Germline V gene sequence: CDR1 SNHLY, CDR2 FYNNEI. This CDR3 is built from 14 residues. The V gene end was trimmed by 3 bases and the J gene end by 5 bases; junction bases not matched to a gene: 6. CDR3 sequence: CASSDQGVVYGYTF. In nucleotides, the CDR3 is TGTGCCAGCAGTGACCAGGGGGTAGTTTATGGCTACACCTTC.

A few counts support this clonotype. The genes are TRBV6-5 and TRBJ2-7; a weak D match, TRBD2 (7 bases). The CDR3 is 15 amino acids. Trimming took off 2 bases at V and 0 bases at J, with 11 bases between the two ends. The germline CDR1 and CDR2 sequences are MNHEY and SVGAGI. The CDR3 bases are TGTGCCAGCAGTTACAGGGGGGGGGGCTCCTACGAGCAGTACGTC. Its translation is CASSYRGGGSYEQYV.

The chain links TRBV10-3 to TRBJ2-3, with TRBD2 matching over 7 bases. Looked up from germline, CDR1 is ENHRY and CDR2 is SYGVKD. The CDR3 sequence is 14 residues long. Trimming removed 2 bases from V and 7 bases from J; junction bases left unmatched: 6. In DNA form, the CDR3 reads TGTGCCATCAGTGAGGCGGGAGTCGGAAATACGCAGTATTTT. It specifies CAISEAGVGNTQYF.

The CDR3 DNA reads as TGTGCCAGCACCATGACCGGGACCGGGGAGCTGTTTTTT. Protein: CASTMTGTGELFF. This chain connects TRBV28 to TRBJ2-2; D unclear. This CDR3 region has 13 residues. V was trimmed by 7 bases and J by 5 bases, leaving 11 bases between them. CDR1 is MDHEN, CDR2 SYDVKM, per germline.

The chain employs TRBV6-1 and TRBJ1-4; D unclear. CDR1 MNHNS and CDR2 SASEGT come from the germline V gene. With 1 base removed from V and 3 bases from J, the gap between germline ends came to 12 bases. This CDR3 contains 16 residues. Here the CDR3 reads CASSEEVGKANEKLFF. The CDR3 DNA reads TGTGCCAGCAGTGAAGAGGTTGGGAAGGCTAATGAAAAACTGTTTTTT.

This clonotype was observed at least ten times. The chain employs TRBV12-3 or TRBV12-4 and TRBJ2-1; D not resolved. The CDR3 runs to 16 residues. Trimming removed 7 bases at V and 2 bases at J, with 18 bases between. CDR3 loop: CASTASGQVTYNEQFF. The CDR3 bases are TGTGCCAGCACCGCCTCTGGTCAGGTGACCTACAATGAGCAGTTCTTC.

This clonotype was counted a few times. This chain uses TRBV3-1 with TRBJ2-1; unclear D gene. CDR1 LGHDT and CDR2 YNNKEL come from the germline V gene (reference sequence). CDR3 length equals 15 residues. V lost 0 bases and J lost 5, with 11 bases in between. This chain's CDR3 is CASSQDGVKNNEQFF. The CDR3 region has the DNA TGTGCCAGCAGCCAAGATGGGGTTAAAAACAATGAGCAGTTCTTC.

The chain recombines TRBV11-2 with TRBJ2-5; the D gene is possibly TRBD1 (6 bases). The length of the CDR3 is 15 residues. Deletions cut 6 bases from V and 4 bases from J, with 18 bases between. Germline values: CDR1 SGHAT, CDR2 FQNNGV. In DNA, the CDR3 is TGTGCCAGCAGAGAAAGGGATACCAGGGGAGAGACCCAGTACTTC. Encoded protein: CASRERDTRGETQYF.

The chain couples TRBV28 to TRBJ1-4; 11 positions agree with TRBD1. J gave up 8 bases and V 4 bases, and 9 bases lay outside the gene matches. Per germline, CDR1 MDHEN and CDR2 SYDVKM. This CDR3 comprises 16 residues. CDR3 residues: CASSYSGDRGREKLFF. The CDR3 DNA follows: TGTGCCAGCAGTTACTCCGGGGACAGGGGGAGAGAAAAACTGTTTTTT.

The table lists this clonotype with a few counts. The CDR3 is CATSDLSSPKETQYF. The CDR3 nucleotides read TGTGCCACCAGTGATTTATCCAGCCCCAAAGAGACCCAGTACTTC. This rearrangement joins TRBV24-1 to TRBJ2-5; D remains unclear. Germline V gives CDR1 KGHDR, CDR2 SFDVKD. With 1 base removed from V and 3 bases from J, the gap between germline ends came to 11 bases. This CDR3 has 15 residues.

This clonotype was seen many times. V is TRBV29-1 and J is TRBJ2-1; weak D call: TRBD1 (5 bases). With 4 bases removed from V and 7 bases from J, the gap between germline ends came to 11 bases. CDR1 and CDR2 from the germline V gene are SQVTM and ANQGSEA. The CDR3 is 12 amino acids. The CDR3 nucleotides are TGCAGCGTTGGAGGCAGGGCGAATGAGCAGTTCTTC. It encodes CSVGGRANEQFF.

This rearrangement joins TRBV4-2 to TRBJ2-3; 8 positions match TRBD2. V dropped 0 bases and J dropped 4; count of bases not matched to a gene: 6. Per germline, CDR1 LGHNA and CDR2 YNFKEQ. The CDR3 length is 16 residues. The CDR3 nucleotides are TGTGCCAGCAGCCAAGAGGGCGGGGGGACGTCAGATACGCAGTATTTT. This sequence encodes CASSQEGGGTSDTQYF.

This clonotype was observed a handful of times. The chain has TRBV7-9 and TRBJ1-5; the D gene is possibly TRBD1 (5 bases). The CDR3 length is 13 residues. Germline V gene lookup returns CDR1 SEHNR and CDR2 FQNEAQ (reference sequence). Trimming removed 3 bases at V and 7 bases at J, with 10 bases between. CDR3: CASSFGGIQPQHF. CDR3 nucleotide sequence: TGTGCCAGCAGCTTCGGGGGAATACAGCCCCAGCATTTT. The full variable domain, its missing parts supplied by reference TRBV7-9 and TRBJ1-5, is DTGVSQNPRHKITKRGQNVTFRCDPISEHNRLYWYRQTLGQGPEFLTYFQNEAQLEKSRLLSDRFSAERPKGSFSTLEIQRTEQGDSAMYLCASSFGGIQPQHFGDGTRLSIL.

This clonotype occurred a few times. This rearrangement joins TRBV20-1 to TRBJ2-1, with D uncertain. This CDR3 has 15 amino acids. V gave up 3 bases and J gave up 1 base, with 13 bases separating them. Germline V gene lookup returns CDR1 DFQATT and CDR2 SNEGSKA (reference sequence). CDR3 nucleotide sequence: TGCAGTGCTAGTCCGTCGACGGTGTCCTACAATGAGCAGTTCTTC. It specifies CSASPSTVSYNEQFF.

The genes are TRBV29-1 and TRBJ2-5; 10 bases map to TRBD1. CDR1 is SQVTM, CDR2 ANQGSEA, per germline. The CDR3 runs to 14 residues. The ends lost 7 bases at V and 7 bases at J; junction bases unmatched: 12. CDR3: CSARGTGAKGTQYF. The CDR3 DNA reads TGCAGCGCAAGAGGGACAGGGGCAAAGGGGACCCAGTACTTC.